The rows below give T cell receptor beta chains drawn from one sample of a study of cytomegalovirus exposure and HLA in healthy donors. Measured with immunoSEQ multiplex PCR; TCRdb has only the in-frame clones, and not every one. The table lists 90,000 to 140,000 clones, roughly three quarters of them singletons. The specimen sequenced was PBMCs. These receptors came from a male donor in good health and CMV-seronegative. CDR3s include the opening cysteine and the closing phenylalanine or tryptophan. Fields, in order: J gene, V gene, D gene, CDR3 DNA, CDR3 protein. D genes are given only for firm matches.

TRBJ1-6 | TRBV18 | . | TGTGCCAGCTCCCCTGGACAGAATAATTCACCCCTCCACTTT | CASSPGQNNSPLHF
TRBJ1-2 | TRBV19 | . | TGTGCCAGTAGAGGTGACTTCTATGGCTACACCTTC | CASRGDFYGYTF
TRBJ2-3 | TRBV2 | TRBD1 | TGTGCCAGCAGTTGGACAGGGTATACGCAGTATTTT | CASSWTGYTQYF
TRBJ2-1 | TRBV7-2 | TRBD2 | TGTGCCAGCAGGTCCCCGGGAAGGGCGGGGGATGAGCAGTTCTTC | CASRSPGRAGDEQFF
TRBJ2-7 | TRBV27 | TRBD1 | TGTGCCAGCAGATACGGACAGGCGTGGGAGCAGTACTTC | CASRYGQAWEQYF
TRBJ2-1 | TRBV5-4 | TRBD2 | TGTGCCAGCAGCTATAGCGGGAGTTACAATGAGCAGTTCTTC | CASSYSGSYNEQFF
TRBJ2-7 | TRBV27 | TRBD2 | TGTGCCAGCAGTGACTACCCGGGGACTAGCGGGAGCAACGAGCAGTACTTC | CASSDYPGTSGSNEQYF
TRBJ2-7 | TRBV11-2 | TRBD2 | TGTGCCAGCAGCTTACCGGGGGGAATCTACGAGCAGTACTTC | CASSLPGGIYEQYF
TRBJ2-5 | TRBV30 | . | TGTGCCTGGAGCATCGCGGAAACCCCGAGGTGGGAGACCCAGTACTTC | CAWSIAETPRWETQYF
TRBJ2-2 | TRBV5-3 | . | TGTGCCAGAAGCTTGGCAGGACAAATTTTAGGTAACACCGGGGAGCTGTTTTTT | CARSLAGQILGNTGELFF
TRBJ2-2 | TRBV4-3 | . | TGCGCCAGCAGCCAAGATCCAGGCACAGAGAACACCGGGGAGCTGTTTTTT | CASSQDPGTENTGELFF
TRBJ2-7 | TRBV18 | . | TGTGCCAGCTCACCTCGTGACACGCGCGAGCAGTACTTC | CASSPRDTREQYF